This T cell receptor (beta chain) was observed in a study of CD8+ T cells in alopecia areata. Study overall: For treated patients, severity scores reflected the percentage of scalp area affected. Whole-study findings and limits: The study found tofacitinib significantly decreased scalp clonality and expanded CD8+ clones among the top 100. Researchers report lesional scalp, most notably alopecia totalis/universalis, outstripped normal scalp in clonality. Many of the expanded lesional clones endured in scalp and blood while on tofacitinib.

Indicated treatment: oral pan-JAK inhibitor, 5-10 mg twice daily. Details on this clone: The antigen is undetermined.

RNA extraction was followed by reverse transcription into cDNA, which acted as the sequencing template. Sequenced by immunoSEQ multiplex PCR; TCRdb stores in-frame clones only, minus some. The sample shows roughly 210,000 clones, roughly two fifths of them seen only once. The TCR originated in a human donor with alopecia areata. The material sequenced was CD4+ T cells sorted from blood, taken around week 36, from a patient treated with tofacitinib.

Here the CDR3 reads CASSVIRGGYNEQFF. The CDR3, as DNA: TGTGCCAGCAGCGTAATACGGGGCGGGTACAATGAGCAGTTCTTC. This chain connects TRBV9 to TRBJ2-1; the D gene could be TRBD1 or TRBD2 (5 bases each). CDR1 is SGDLS, CDR2 YYNGEE, per germline. CDR3 size: 15 residues. V lost 1 base and J lost 4, with 12 bases in between. The variable domain in full, completed from reference TRBV9 and TRBJ2-1, reads DSGVTQTPKHLITATGQRVTLRCSPRSGDLSVYWYQQSLDQGLQFLIQYYNGEERAKGNILERFSAQQFPDLHSELNLSSLELGDSALYFCASSVIRGGYNEQFFGPGTRLTVL.